This TCR beta chain was recovered during a study of breast tumors, draining lymph nodes, adjacent tissues. Germline CDR1 SEHNR, CDR2 FQNEAQ (reference sequence). This CDR3 region has 14 residues. The germline V and J ends were trimmed by 1 base and 2 bases, with 6 bases remaining between them. This clonotype came up once. Its matching antigen is unknown. MiXCR, run by TCRdb on the multiplex PCR reads, gives a single entry per CDR3 protein. Seen here are 15,000 to 20,000 distinct CDR3 sequences, 63% observed once, and the top ten hold approximately 21%. Study results and limitations: The data were judged consistent with most tumor T cells coming from lymph node and expanding in tumor. Tumor TCR diversity was below lymph nodes but above nontumor tissue.

The sequenced sample was tumor-adjacent breast tissue. V is TRBV7-9 and J is TRBJ1-5; D unresolved. This TCR derives from a female donor with breast cancer. Some clones in this sample may be carry-over from other donors' samples. CDR3 nucleotide sequence: TGTGCCAGCAGCTTAGGGGGTGGCAATCAGCCCCAGCATTTT. Its protein is CASSLGGGNQPQHF.